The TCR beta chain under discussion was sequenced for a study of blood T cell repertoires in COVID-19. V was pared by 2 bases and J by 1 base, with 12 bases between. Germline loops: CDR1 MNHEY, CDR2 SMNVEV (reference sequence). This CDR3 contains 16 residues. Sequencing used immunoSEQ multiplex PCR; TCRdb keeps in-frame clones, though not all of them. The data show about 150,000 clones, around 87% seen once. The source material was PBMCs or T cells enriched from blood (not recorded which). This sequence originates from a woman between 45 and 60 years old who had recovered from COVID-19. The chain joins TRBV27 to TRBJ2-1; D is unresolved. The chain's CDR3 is CASSLKARTSYNEQFF. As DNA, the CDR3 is TGTGCCAGCAGTTTAAAGGCTAGAACTTCCTACAATGAGCAGTTCTTC.